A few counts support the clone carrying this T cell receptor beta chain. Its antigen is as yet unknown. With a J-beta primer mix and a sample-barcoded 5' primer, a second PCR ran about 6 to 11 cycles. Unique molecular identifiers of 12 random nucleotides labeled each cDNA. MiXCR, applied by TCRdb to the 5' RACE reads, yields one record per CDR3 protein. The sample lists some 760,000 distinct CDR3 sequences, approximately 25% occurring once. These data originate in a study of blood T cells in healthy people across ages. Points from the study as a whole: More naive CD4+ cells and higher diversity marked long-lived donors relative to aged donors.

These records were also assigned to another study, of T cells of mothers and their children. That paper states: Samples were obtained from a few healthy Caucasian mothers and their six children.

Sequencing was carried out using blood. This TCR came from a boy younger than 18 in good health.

The CDR3 DNA is TGTGCCAGCAGTCAACTAGCGGGACCCTACGAGCAGTACTTC. It specifies CASSQLAGPYEQYF. The rearrangement uses TRBV14 and TRBJ2-7; 10 nucleotides match TRBD2. After removal of 6 bases from V and 2 bases from J, the junction contained 4 bases not matched to a gene. Germline V lookup: CDR1 SGHDN, CDR2 FVKESK. This CDR3 is built from 14 residues.